The clone carrying this T cell receptor (beta chain) was picked up one time. The target antigen is unknown. Assay used: immunoSEQ multiplex PCR; TCRdb lists only in-frame clones, some missing. The sample includes approximately 100,000 clones, under 90% of them seen just once. The data belong to a study of a mutant IDH1 vaccine in newly diagnosed glioma. Study details: Previous treatment comprised radiotherapy, temozolomide, or both, mostly both.

CDR1 MDHEN and CDR2 SYDVKM come from the germline V gene. V was shortened by 5 bases and J by 2 bases, with 16 bases between the two germline ends. This CDR3 comprises 15 residues. As to time point: week 47, end of study. What each vaccine dose contained was 300 ug of mutant IDH1 20-mer peptide, accompanied by topical imiquimod. All eight of the vaccinations patients received fell in weeks 1, 3, 5, 7, 11, 15, 19 and 23. This chain links TRBV28 with TRBJ2-7; tentative D call: TRBD2 (7 bases). The sequences come from PBMCs, collected from a glioma patient whose treatment included an IDH1 peptide vaccine. The TCR comes from a woman between 50 and 59 years old with glioma. The CDR3 DNA reads TGTGCCAGCAGTCCCTCGGGGAGGGGGGCCTACGAGCAGTACTTC. Translating gives CASSPSGRGAYEQYF.